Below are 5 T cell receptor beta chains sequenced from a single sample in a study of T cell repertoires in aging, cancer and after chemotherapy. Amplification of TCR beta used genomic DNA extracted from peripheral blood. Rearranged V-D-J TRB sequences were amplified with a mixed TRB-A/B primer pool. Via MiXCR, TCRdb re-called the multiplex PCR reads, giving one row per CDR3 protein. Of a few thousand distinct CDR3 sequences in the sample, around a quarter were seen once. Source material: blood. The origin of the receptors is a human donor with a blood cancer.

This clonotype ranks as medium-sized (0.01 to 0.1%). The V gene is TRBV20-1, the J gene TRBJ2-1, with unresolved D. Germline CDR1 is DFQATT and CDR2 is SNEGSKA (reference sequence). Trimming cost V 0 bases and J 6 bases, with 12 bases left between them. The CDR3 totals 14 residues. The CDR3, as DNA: TGCAGTGCTAGAGATAATCCCACCACCAATGAGCAGTTCTTC. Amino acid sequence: CSARDNPTTNEQFF.

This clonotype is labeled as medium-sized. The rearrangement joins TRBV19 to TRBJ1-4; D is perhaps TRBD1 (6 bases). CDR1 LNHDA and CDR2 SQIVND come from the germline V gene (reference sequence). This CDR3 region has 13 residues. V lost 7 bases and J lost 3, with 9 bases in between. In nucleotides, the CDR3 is TGTGCCAGTACAGGGGTGGCTAATGAAAAACTGTTTTTT. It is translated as CASTGVANEKLFF.

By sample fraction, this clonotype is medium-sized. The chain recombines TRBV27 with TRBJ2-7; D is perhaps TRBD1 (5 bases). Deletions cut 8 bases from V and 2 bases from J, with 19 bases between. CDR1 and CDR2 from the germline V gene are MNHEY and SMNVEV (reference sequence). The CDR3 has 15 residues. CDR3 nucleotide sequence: TGTGCCAGCGGACATCCAGACCGTCTGACCTACGAGCAGTACTTC. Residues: CASGHPDRLTYEQYF.

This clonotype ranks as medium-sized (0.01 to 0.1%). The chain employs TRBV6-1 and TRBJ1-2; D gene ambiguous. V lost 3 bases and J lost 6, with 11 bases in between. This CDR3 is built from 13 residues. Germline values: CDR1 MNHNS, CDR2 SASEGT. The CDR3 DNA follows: TGTGCCAGCAGTGATGGGCAGAGAAATGGCTACACCTTC. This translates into CASSDGQRNGYTF.

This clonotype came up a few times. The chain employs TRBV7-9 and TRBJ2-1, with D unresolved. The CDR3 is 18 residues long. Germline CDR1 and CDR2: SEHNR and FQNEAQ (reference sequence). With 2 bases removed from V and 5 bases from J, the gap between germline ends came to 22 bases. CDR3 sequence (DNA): TGTGCCAGCAGCTTATATGTCCTAATTAGAGCCTCAAACAATGAGCAGTTCTTC. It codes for CASSLYVLIRASNNEQFF.